This paragraph reports one T cell receptor (beta chain). TCRdb keeps only in-frame clones here, not all; method: immunoSEQ multiplex PCR. Of 100,000 or so clones listed, about 93% are singletons. The source of the sample is a study of OX40 agonist ivuxolimab in advanced cancers. The origin of this receptor is an adult with an advanced solid tumor such as melanoma, head and neck, liver or kidney cancer. The material was CD4+ or CD8+ T cells sorted from blood, obtained in a trial of the OX40 agonist ivuxolimab.

The CDR3, as DNA: TGTGCCAGCAGTTACGGGCTAGCGGGAGTCCAAGAGACCCAGTACTTC. Translating gives CASSYGLAGVQETQYF. This sequence joins TRBV6-6 and TRBJ2-5, with 10 bases that match TRBD2. The length of the CDR3 is 16 residues. Per the germline V gene, CDR1 is MNHNY and CDR2 is SVGAGI (reference sequence). The junction had 4 bases not matched to a gene; V was cut back by 2 bases and J by 1 base.